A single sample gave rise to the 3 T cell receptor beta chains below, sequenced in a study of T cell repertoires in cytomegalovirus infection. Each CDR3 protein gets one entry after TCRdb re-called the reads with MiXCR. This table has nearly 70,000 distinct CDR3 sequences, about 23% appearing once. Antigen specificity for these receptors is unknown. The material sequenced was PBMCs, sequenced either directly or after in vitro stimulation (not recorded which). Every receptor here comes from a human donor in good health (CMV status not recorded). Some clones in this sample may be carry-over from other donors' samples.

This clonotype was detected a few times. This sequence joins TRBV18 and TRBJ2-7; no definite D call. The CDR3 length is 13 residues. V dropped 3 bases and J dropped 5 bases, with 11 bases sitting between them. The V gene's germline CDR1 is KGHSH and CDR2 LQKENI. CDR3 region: CASSPSTGHEQYV. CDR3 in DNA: TGTGCCAGCTCACCCTCAACGGGCCACGAGCAGTACGTC.

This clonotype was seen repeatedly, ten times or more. The CDR3 is CASSLWAGAGYEQYF. The CDR3 nucleotides are TGTGCCAGCAGCTTATGGGCGGGAGCGGGGTACGAGCAGTACTTC. The J gene is TRBJ2-7, the V gene TRBV7-2, with 7 nucleotides matching TRBD2. The V gene's germline CDR1 is SGHTA and CDR2 FQGNSA. With V trimmed by 2 bases and J by 4 bases, 8 bases remained unmatched. This CDR3 spans 15 amino acids.

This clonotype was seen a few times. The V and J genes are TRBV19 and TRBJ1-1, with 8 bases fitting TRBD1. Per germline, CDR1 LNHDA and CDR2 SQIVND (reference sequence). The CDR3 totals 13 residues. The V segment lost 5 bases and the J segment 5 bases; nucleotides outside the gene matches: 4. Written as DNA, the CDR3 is TGTGCCAGTAGTGGACAGGGAGGAACTGAAGCTTTCTTT. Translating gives CASSGQGGTEAFF.